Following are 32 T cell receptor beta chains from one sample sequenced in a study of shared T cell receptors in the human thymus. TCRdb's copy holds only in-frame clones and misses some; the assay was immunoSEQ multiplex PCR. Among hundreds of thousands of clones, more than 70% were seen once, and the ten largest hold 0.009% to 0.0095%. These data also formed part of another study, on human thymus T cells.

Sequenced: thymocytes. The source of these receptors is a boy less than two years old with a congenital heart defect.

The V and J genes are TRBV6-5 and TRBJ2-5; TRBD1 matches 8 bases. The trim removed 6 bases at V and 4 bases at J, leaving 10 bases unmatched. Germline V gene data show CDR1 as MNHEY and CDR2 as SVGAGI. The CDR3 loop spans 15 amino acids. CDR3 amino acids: CASSLRAGGRETQYF. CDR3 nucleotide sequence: TGTGCCAGCAGCCTTAGGGCAGGGGGCCGAGAGACCCAGTACTTC.

The CDR3 loop is CASSLAGGGRELFF. DNA for the CDR3: TGTGCCAGCAGCTTGGCCGGAGGGGGCAGGGAGCTGTTTTTT. The chain couples TRBV5-6 to TRBJ2-2; tentatively, D is TRBD1 (7 bases). Trimming removed 0 bases from V and 9 bases from J, with 12 bases in between. The germline gives CDR1 SGHDT, CDR2 YYEEEE. CDR3 length equals 14 residues.

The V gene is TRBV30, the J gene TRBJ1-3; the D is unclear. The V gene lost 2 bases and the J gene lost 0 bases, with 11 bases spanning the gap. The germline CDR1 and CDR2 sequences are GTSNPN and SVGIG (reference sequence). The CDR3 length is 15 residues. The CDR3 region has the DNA TGTGCCTGGAGTCTAACCCGCAACTCTGGAAACACCATATATTTT. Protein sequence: CAWSLTRNSGNTIYF.

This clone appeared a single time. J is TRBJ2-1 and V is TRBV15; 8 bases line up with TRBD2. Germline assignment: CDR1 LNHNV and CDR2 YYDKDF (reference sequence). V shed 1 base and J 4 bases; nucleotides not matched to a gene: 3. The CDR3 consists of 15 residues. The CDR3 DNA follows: TGTGCCACCAGCAGAGCACTAGCGGAATACAATGAGCAGTTCTTC. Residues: CATSRALAEYNEQFF.

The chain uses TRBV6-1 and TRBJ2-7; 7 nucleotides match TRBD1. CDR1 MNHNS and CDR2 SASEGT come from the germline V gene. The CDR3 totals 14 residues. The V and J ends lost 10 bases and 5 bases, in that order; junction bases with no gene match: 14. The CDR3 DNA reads TGTGCCACCGCCGGGCAGTCGACAGGGAACGAGCAGTACTTC. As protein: CATAGQSTGNEQYF.

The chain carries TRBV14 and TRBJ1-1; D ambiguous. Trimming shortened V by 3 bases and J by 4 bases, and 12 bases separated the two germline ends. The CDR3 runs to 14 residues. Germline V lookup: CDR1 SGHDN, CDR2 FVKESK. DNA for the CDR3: TGTGCCAGCAGCCACCCGGTCCGAGGCACTGAAGCTTTCTTT. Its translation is CASSHPVRGTEAFF.

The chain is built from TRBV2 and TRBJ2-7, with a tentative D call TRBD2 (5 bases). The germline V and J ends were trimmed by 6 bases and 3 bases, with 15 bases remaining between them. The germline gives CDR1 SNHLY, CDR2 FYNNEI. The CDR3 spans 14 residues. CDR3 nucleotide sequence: TGTGCCAGCAGGGGAGTATCTGACTACTACGAGCAGTACTTC. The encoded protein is CASRGVSDYYEQYF.

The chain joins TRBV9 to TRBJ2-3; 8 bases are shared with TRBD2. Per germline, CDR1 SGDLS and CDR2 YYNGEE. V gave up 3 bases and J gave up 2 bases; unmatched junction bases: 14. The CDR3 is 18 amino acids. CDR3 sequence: CASSAHSGTRVSTDTQYF. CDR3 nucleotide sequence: TGTGCCAGCAGCGCGCACTCCGGGACTAGAGTGTCCACAGATACGCAGTATTTT.

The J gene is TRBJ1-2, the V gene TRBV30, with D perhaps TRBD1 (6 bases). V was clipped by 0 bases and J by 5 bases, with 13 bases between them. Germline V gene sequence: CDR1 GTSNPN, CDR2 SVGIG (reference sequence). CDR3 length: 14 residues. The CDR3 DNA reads TGTGCCTGGAGTGTACGGGGGGCGATTTATGGCTACACCTTC. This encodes CAWSVRGAIYGYTF.

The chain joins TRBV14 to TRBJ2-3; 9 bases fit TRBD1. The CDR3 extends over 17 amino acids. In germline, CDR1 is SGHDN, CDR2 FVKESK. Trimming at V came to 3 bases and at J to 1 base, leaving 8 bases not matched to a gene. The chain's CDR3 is CASSQSRDREGTDTQYF. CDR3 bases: TGTGCCAGCAGCCAGTCCCGGGACAGGGAAGGCACAGATACGCAGTATTTT.

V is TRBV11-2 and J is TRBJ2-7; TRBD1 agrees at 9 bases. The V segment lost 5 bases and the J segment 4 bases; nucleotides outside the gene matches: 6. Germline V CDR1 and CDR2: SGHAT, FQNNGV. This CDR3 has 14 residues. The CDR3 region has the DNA TGTGCCAGCAGCCACCGGGACAGGGTGTACGAGCAGTACTTC. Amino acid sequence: CASSHRDRVYEQYF.

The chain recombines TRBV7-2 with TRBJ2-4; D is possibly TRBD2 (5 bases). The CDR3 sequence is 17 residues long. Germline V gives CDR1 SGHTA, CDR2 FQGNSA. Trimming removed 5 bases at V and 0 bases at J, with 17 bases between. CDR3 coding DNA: TGTGCCAGCAGCCCTCGGAGGTATAACCTAGCCAAAAACATTCAGTACTTC. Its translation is CASSPRRYNLAKNIQYF.

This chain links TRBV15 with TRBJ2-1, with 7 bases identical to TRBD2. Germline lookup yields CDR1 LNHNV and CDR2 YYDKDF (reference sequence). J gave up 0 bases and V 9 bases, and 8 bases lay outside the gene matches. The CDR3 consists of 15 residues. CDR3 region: CATNGGTVSYNEQFF. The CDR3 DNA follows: TGTGCCACAAACGGGGGGACCGTCTCCTACAATGAGCAGTTCTTC.

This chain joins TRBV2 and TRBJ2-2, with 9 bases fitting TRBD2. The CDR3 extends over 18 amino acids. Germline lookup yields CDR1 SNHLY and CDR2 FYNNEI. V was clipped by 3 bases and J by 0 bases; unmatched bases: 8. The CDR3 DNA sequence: TGTGCCAGCAGTGAGGGTCCGGCTAGCGGGGCGAACACCGGGGAGCTGTTTTTT. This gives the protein CASSEGPASGANTGELFF.

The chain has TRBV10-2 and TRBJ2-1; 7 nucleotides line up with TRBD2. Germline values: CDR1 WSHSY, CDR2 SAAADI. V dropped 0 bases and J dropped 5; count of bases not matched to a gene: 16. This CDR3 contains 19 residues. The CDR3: CASSESPSGSQIPNNEQFF. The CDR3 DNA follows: TGCGCCAGCAGTGAGTCGCCTAGCGGCAGCCAGATACCGAACAATGAGCAGTTCTTC.

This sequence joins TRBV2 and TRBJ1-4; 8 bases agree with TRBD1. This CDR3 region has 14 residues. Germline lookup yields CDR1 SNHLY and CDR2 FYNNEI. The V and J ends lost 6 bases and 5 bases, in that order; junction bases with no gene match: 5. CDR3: CASRDRAGNEKLFF. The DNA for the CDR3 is TGTGCCAGCAGGGACAGGGCGGGCAATGAAAAACTGTTTTTT.

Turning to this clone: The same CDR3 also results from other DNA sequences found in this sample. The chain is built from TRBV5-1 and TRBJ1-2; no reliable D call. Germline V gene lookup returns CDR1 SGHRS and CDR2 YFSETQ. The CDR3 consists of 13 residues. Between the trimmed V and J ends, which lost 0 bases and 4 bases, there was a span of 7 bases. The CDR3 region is CASSLDRSYGYTF. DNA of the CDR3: TGCGCCAGCAGCTTGGATAGATCCTATGGCTACACCTTC.

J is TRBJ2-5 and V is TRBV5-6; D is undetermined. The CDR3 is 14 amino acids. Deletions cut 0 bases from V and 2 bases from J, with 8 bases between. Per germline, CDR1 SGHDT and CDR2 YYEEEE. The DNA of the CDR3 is TGTGCCAGCAGCTTGGCCAGGCAGCAAGAGACCCAGTACTTC. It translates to CASSLARQQETQYF.

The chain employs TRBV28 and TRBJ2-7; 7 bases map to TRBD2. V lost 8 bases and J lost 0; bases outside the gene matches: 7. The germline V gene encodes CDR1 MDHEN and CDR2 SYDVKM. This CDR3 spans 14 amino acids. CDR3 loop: CASVKGGSSYEQYF. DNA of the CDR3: TGTGCCAGCGTTAAAGGCGGGAGCTCCTACGAGCAGTACTTC.

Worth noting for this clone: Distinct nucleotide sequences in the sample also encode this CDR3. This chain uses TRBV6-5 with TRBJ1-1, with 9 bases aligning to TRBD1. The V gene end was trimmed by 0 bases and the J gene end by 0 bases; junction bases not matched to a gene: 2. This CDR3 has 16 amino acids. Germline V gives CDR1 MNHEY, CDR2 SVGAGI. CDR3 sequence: CASSYSRTGVNTEAFF. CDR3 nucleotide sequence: TGTGCCAGCAGTTACTCCAGGACAGGGGTGAACACTGAAGCTTTCTTT.

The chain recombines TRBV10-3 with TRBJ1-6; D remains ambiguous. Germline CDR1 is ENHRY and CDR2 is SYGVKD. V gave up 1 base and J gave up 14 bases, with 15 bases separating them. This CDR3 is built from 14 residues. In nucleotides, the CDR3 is TGTGCCATCAGTGAGTGGACTGGGCTGCGGGCCCTCCACTTT. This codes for CAISEWTGLRALHF.

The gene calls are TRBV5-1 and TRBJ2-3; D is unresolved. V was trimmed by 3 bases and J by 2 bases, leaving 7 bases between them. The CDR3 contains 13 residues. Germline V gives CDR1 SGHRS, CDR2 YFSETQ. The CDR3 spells CASSSGFTDTQYF. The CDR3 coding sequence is TGCGCCAGCAGCTCCGGGTTCACAGATACGCAGTATTTT. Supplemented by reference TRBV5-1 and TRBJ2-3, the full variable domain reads KAGVTQTPRYLIKTRGQQVTLSCSPISGHRSVSWYQQTPGQGLQFLFEYFSETQRNKGNFPGRFSGRQFSNSRSEMNVSTLELGDSALYLCASSSGFTDTQYFGPGTRLTVL.

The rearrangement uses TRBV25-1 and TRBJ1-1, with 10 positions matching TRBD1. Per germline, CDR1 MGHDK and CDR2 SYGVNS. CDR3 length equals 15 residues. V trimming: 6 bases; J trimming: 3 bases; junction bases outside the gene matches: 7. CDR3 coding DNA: TGTGCCAGCAGCGGTACCGGGACAGGGGACACTGAAGCTTTCTTT. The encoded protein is CASSGTGTGDTEAFF.

CDR3 sequence: CASSHTSGSTETQYF. CDR3 nucleotide sequence: TGTGCCAGCAGCCATACTAGCGGGAGTACAGAGACCCAGTACTTC. The chain couples TRBV7-9 to TRBJ2-5, with 11 bases lining up with TRBD2. CDR1 and CDR2 (germline): SEHNR, FQNEAQ (reference sequence). V lost 5 bases and J lost 4; bases outside the gene matches: 6. There are 15 residues in the CDR3.

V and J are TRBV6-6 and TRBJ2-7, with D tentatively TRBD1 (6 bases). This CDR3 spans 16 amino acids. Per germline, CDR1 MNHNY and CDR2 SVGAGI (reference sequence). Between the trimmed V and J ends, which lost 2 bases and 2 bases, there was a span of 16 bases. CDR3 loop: CASSYGNLQGPYEQYF. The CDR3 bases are TGTGCCAGCAGTTACGGTAATTTACAGGGCCCCTACGAGCAGTACTTC.

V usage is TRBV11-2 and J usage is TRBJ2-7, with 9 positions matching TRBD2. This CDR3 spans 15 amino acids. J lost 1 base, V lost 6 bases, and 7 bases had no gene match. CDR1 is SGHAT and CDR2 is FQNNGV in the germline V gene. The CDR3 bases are TGTGCCAGCAGGCCAAGCGGGAGGATTTCCTACGAGCAGTACTTC. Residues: CASRPSGRISYEQYF.

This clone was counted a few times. CDR3 DNA sequence: TGTGCCAGTAAGAGGACAGGTAAGAGCGTATCAATCGAGCAGTACTTC. This translates into CASKRTGKSVSIEQYF. J is TRBJ2-7 and V is TRBV19, with TRBD1 identical over 7 bases. V was clipped by 7 bases and J by 6 bases; unmatched bases: 18. CDR3 length: 16 residues. Germline V gives CDR1 LNHDA, CDR2 SQIVND (reference sequence).

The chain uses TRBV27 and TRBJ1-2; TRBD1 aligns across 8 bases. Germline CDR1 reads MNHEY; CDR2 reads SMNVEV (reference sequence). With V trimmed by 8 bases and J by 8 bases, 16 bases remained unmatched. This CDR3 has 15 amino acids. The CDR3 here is CASGSDDRDRKGYTF. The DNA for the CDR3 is TGTGCCAGCGGATCCGACGACAGGGACAGGAAAGGCTACACCTTC.

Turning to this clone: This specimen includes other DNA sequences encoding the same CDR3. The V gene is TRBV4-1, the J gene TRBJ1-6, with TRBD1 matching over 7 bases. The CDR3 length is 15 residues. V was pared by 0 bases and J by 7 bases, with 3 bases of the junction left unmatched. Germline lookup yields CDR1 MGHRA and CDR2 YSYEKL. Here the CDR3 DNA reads TGCGCCAGCAGCCAAGACGACAGGGTAAATTCACCCCTCCACTTT. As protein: CASSQDDRVNSPLHF.

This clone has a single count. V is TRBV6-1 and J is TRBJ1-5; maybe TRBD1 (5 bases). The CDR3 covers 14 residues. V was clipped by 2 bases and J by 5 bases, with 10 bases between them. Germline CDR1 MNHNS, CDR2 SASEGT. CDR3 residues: CASSETARDQPQHF. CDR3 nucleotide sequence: TGTGCCAGCAGTGAAACTGCCAGGGATCAGCCCCAGCATTTT.

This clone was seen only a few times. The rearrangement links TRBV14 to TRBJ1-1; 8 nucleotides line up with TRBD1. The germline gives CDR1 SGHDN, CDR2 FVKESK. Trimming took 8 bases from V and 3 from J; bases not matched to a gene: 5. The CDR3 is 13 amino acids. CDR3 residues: CASGQGVDTEAFF. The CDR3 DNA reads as TGTGCCAGCGGACAGGGTGTGGACACTGAAGCTTTCTTT. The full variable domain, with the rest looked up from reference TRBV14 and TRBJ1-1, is EAGVTQFPSHSVIEKGQTVTLRCDPISGHDNLYWYRRVMGKEIKFLLHFVKESKQDESGMPNNRFLAERTGGTYSTLKVQPAELEDSGVYFCASGQGVDTEAFFGQGTRLTVV.

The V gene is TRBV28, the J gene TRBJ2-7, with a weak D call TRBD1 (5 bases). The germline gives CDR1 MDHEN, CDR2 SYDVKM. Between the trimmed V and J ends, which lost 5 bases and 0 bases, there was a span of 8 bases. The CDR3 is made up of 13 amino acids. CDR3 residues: CASSGANSYEQYF. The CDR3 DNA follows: TGTGCCAGCAGTGGGGCCAACTCCTACGAGCAGTACTTC.